These T cell receptor beta chains were read from a single sample in a study of OX40 agonist ivuxolimab in advanced cancers. Here immunoSEQ multiplex PCR was the method, and the copy in TCRdb shows in-frame clones only, minus some. The sample yields 72,000 or so clones, around nine tenths seen once. The specimen was CD4+ or CD8+ T cells sorted from blood, collected in a trial of the OX40 agonist ivuxolimab. These receptors all stem from an adult with an advanced solid tumor such as melanoma, head and neck, liver or kidney cancer. Both conserved end residues are part of each CDR3. D genes are given only for firm matches. Some rows mark clone size as missing; the rest say once, few, many or name a class of expanded clone.

>TRBD1|TRBJ1-2|TRBV9|NA
TGTGCCAGCAGCATCACAGAGGGGGCCTATGGCTACACCTTC
CASSITEGAYGYTF
>NA|TRBJ2-7|TRBV5-1|NA
TGCGCCAGCAGCTTGGTAGCGTTGGCAGGGTCCCACGAGCAGTACTTC
CASSLVALAGSHEQYF
>NA|TRBJ2-5|TRBV5-1|NA
TGCGCCAGCAGCTTGGGTGCTAGCAGAGAGACCCAGTACTTC
CASSLGASRETQYF
>NA|TRBJ2-5|TRBV6-1|NA
TGTGCCAGCACGGGAACGGCTCAAGAGACCCAGTACTTC
CASTGTAQETQYF
>TRBD2|TRBJ2-3|TRBV10-3|NA
TGTGCCACCGAGCGGGAGGGCACAGATACGCAGTATTTT
CATEREGTDTQYF
>NA|TRBJ1-2|TRBV10-2|NA
TGCGCCAGCTCCCACGGGACAACCTATGGCTACACCTTC
CASSHGTTYGYTF
>NA|TRBJ2-3|TRBV20-1|NA
TGCAGTGCGTCCACAGATACGCAGTATTTT
CSASTDTQYF
>TRBD1|TRBJ2-1|TRBV11-2|once
TGTGCCAGCAGCAGAGGACAGGGATCGTATGAGCAGTTCTTC
CASSRGQGSYEQFF
>TRBD2|TRBJ2-1|TRBV6-1|NA
TGTGCCAGCACGAATAGCGGGAGTATGAATGAGCAGTTCTTC
CASTNSGSMNEQFF
>NA|TRBJ2-7|TRBV15|NA
TGTGCCACCAGCAGGGACCGAACAGGGTCCTACGAGCAGTACTTC
CATSRDRTGSYEQYF
>TRBD2|TRBJ2-1|TRBV7-8|NA
TGTGCCAGCAGCCTGGGGACTACGGATGAGCAGTTCTTC
CASSLGTTDEQFF
>TRBD1|TRBJ2-7|TRBV11-2|NA
TGTGCCAGCAGCTCCGAAATAGACAGGGGCTCCTACGAGCAGTACTTC
CASSSEIDRGSYEQYF
>NA|TRBJ1-4|TRBV5-1|NA
TGCGCCAGCAGCTTGACAGGGATGACTAATGAAAAACTGTTTTTT
CASSLTGMTNEKLFF
>TRBD1|TRBJ1-1|TRBV2|NA
TGTGCCAGCATAGGGGACAGGCAAAACACTGAAGCTTTCTTT
CASIGDRQNTEAFF
>NA|TRBJ1-1|TRBV6-1|NA
TGTGCCAGCAGTTATGAAGGGTATGAAGCTTTCTTT
CASSYEGYEAFF
>TRBD1|TRBJ1-2|TRBV19|NA
TGTGCCAGTAGTGGGGAGCGTCGACAGGGGGCAGGAGGCTACACCTTC
CASSGERRQGAGGYTF
>TRBD1|TRBJ2-5|TRBV7-9|NA
TGTGCCAGCAGCTCCAGACAGGGGTACCAAGAGACCCAGTACTTC
CASSSRQGYQETQYF
>TRBD1|TRBJ1-2|TRBV19|NA
TGTGCCAGTGGCCAGGGGGACTATGGCTACACCTTC
CASGQGDYGYTF
>TRBD2|TRBJ2-3|TRBV29-1|NA
TGCAGCGTCGGGACTAGCGGGAGGGCCACAGATACGCAGTATTTT
CSVGTSGRATDTQYF